This T cell receptor beta chain was obtained from a study of PD-L1 blockade in urothelial cancer. Study in general: Prior regimens of chemotherapy numbered 0 to 3 per patient. Analysis of blood occurred 3 weeks (second dose) and 6 weeks after treatment start. T cell content in blood samples showed a median of 141,255.

Synthetic spike-ins, TCR analog templates, were added into each PCR. Clones were sequenced by immunoSEQ multiplex PCR, and TCRdb holds only the in-frame ones, with some missing. The sample has over 40,000 clones, roughly four fifths seen once. This TCR came from a man in his sixties or seventies with urothelial cancer. Source: PBMCs, taken around atezolizumab (anti-PD-L1) treatment.

In nucleotides, the CDR3 is TGTGCCAGCAGTAACTACAGGGACGAGCAGTACTTC. Its protein is CASSNYRDEQYF. V and J are TRBV25-1 and TRBJ2-7; weak D call: TRBD1 (6 bases). Trimming removed 5 bases at V and 5 bases at J, with 10 bases between. CDR1 and CDR2 (germline): MGHDK, SYGVNS. The CDR3 contains 12 residues.